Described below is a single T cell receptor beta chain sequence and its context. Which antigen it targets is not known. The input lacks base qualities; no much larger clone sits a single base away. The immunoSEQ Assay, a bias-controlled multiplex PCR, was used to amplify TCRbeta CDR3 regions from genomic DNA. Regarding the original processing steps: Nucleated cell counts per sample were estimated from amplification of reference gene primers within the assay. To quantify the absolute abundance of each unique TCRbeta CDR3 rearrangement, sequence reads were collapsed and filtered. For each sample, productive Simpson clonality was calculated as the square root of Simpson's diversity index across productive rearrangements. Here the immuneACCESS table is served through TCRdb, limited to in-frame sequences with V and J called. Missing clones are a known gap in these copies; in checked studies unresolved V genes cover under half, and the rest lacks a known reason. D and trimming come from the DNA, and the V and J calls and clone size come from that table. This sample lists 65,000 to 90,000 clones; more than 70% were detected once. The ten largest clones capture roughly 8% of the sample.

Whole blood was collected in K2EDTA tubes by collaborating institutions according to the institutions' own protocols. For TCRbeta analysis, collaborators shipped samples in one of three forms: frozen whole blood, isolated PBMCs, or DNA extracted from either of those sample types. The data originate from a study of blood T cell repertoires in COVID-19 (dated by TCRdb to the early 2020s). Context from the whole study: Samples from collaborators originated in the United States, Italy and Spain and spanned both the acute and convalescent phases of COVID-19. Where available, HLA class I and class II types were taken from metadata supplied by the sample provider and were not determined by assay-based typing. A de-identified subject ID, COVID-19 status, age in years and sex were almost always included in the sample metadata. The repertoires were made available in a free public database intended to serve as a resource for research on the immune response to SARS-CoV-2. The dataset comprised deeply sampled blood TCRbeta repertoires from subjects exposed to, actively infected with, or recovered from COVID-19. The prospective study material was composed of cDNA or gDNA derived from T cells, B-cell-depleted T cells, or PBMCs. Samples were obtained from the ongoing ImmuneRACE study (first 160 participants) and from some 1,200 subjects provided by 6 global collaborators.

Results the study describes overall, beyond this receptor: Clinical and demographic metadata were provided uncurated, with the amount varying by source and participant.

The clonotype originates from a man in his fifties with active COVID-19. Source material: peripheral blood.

The CDR3 loop reads CASRMRGSYGYTF. Read as DNA, the sequence is TGTGCCAGCCGAATGAGGGGGAGCTATGGCTACACCTTC. The chain is made from TRBV12-3 or TRBV12-4 and TRBJ1-2; D gene: possibly TRBD1, on 6 matching bases. Deletion took 8 bases off V and 4 bases off J, with a span of 14 bases between the germline ends. The CDR3 covers 13 residues, taking in both the cysteine and the phenylalanine. Left in the record is the CDR3 DNA by itself, 39 bases read in frame from the first base.